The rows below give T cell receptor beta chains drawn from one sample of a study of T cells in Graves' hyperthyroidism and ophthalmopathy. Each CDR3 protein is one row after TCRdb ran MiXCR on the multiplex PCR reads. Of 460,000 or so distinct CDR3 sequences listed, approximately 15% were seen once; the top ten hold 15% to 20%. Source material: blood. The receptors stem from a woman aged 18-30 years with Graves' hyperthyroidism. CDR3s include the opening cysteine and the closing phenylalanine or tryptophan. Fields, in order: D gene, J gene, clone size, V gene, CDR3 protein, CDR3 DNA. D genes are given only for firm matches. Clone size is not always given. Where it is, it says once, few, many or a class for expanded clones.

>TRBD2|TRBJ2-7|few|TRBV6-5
CASSYSGGQIYEQYF
TGTGCCAGCAGTTACAGCGGGGGGCAGATCTACGAGCAGTACTTC
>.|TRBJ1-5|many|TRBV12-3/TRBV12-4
CASSLPLGGNQPQHF
TGTGCCAGCAGCCTTCCTCTGGGGGGCAATCAGCCCCAGCATTTT
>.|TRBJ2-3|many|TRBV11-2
CASSFTDTQYF
TGTGCCAGCAGCTTCACAGATACGCAGTATTTT
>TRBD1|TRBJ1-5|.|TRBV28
CASSPTLGDRGPDQPQHF
TGTGCCAGCAGTCCCACACTCGGGGACAGGGGGCCAGATCAGCCCCAGCATTTT
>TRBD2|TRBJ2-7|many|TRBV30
CAWSVGTSVGEQYF
TGTGCCTGGAGTGTAGGGACTAGCGTCGGCGAGCAGTACTTC
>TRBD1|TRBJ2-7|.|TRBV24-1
CATSDSGTATYEQYF
TGTGCCACCAGTGATTCCGGGACAGCAACCTACGAGCAGTACTTC
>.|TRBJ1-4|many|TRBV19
CATTGIATNEKLFF
TGTGCCACTACAGGAATTGCAACTAATGAAAAACTGTTTTTT
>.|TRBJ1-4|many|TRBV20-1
CSARGGREYEKLFF
TGCAGTGCTAGGGGGGGACGGGAATATGAAAAACTGTTTTTT
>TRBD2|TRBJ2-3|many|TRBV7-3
CATRREGLSTDTQYF
TGTGCCACCAGGCGGGAGGGCCTCTCTACAGATACGCAGTATTTT
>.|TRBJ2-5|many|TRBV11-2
CASSFPFRARVKTQYF
TGTGCCAGCAGCTTCCCCTTCCGGGCGCGGGTCAAGACCCAGTACTTC
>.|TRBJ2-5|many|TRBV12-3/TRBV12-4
CASSLSTEGPETQYF
TGTGCCAGCAGTTTATCGACAGAGGGGCCAGAGACCCAGTACTTC
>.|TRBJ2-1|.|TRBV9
CASSQEVLTDLNNEQFF
TGTGCCAGCAGCCAAGAAGTCTTGACTGACTTAAACAATGAGCAGTTCTTC
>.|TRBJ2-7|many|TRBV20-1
CSARAGLVQKEQYF
TGCAGTGCTAGAGCAGGACTCGTCCAGAAAGAGCAGTACTTC
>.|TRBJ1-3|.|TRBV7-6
CASSTPRQASGNTIYF
TGTGCCAGCAGCACCCCTCGACAGGCATCAGGAAACACCATATATTTT
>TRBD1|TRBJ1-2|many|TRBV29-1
CSVEESGQSYGYTF
TGCAGCGTTGAAGAGTCGGGACAGAGCTATGGCTACACCTTC
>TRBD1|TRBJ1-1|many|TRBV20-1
CSARDFGQGSTEAFF
TGCAGTGCTAGGGACTTCGGACAGGGGAGCACTGAAGCTTTCTTT
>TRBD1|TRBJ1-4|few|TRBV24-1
CATSDPGQGRKLFF
TGTGCCACCAGTGACCCTGGACAGGGTCGAAAACTGTTTTTT
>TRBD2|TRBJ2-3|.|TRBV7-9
CASSRGLAGEVDTQYF
TGTGCCAGCAGCCGGGGACTAGCGGGAGAAGTAGATACGCAGTATTTT
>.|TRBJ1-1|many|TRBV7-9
CASSFGGRSTEAFF
TGTGCCAGCAGCTTTGGGGGGAGGAGCACTGAAGCTTTCTTT
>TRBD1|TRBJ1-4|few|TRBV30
CAWSPGQGNEKLFF
TGTGCCTGGAGCCCGGGACAGGGGAATGAAAAACTGTTTTTT
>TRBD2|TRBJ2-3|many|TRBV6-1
CASSQVPLAARTDTQYF
TGTGCCAGCAGTCAAGTTCCACTAGCGGCCCGCACAGATACGCAGTATTTT
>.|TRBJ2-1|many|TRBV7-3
CASSLSGYSYNEQFF
TGTGCCAGCAGCTTATCAGGGTACTCCTACAATGAGCAGTTCTTC
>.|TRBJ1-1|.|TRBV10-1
CASSDQGPDTEAFF
TGCGCCAGCAGTGATCAGGGGCCGGACACTGAAGCTTTCTTT
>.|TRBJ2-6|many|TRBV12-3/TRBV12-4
CASSLGGFSGANVLTF
TGTGCCAGCAGTTTAGGGGGCTTCTCTGGGGCCAACGTCCTGACTTTC
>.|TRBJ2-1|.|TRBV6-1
CASSEPSISYNEQFF
TGTGCCAGCAGTGAACCTAGCATCTCCTACAATGAGCAGTTCTTC
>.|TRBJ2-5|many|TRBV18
CASSPPRGEETQYF
TGTGCCAGCTCACCACCTCGCGGGGAAGAGACCCAGTACTTC
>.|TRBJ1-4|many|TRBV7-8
CASSSPRGGEVEKLFF
TGTGCCAGCAGCTCCCCCCGGGGGGGCGAGGTTGAAAAACTGTTTTTT
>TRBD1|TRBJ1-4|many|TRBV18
CASSPTLGTAATNEKLFF
TGTGCCAGCTCACCAACCCTCGGGACAGCAGCAACTAATGAAAAACTGTTTTTT